The TCR beta chain under discussion was sequenced for a study of blood T cell repertoires in COVID-19. Across the study: The study drew acute and convalescent COVID-19 samples from the United States, Italy and Spain. PBMCs, B-cell-depleted T cells, or T cells provided the cDNA or gDNA that made up the material.

In the authors' workflow: Scientists estimated how many nucleated cells there were by amplifying reference gene primers. Some clones are missing from TCRdb's copy, which holds only in-frame ones; the method was immunoSEQ multiplex PCR. D and trimming were read from the DNA, whereas the V and J calls and clone size are those reported in that table. The sample shows 200,000 or so clones, 88% of them seen only once. Trimming took off 0 bases at V and 6 bases at J, with 7 bases between the two ends. The CDR3 contains 13 residues. Germline V gives CDR1 SGHRS, CDR2 YFSETQ. The material sequenced was peripheral blood. The receptor was derived from a woman aged 60 to 75 with acute or convalescent COVID-19. The rearrangement joins TRBV5-1 to TRBJ2-1, with a possible D match to TRBD1 (6 bases). The CDR3 region is CASSLEGGNEQFF. The CDR3 nucleotides read TGCGCCAGCAGCTTGGAAGGGGGCAATGAGCAGTTCTTC.